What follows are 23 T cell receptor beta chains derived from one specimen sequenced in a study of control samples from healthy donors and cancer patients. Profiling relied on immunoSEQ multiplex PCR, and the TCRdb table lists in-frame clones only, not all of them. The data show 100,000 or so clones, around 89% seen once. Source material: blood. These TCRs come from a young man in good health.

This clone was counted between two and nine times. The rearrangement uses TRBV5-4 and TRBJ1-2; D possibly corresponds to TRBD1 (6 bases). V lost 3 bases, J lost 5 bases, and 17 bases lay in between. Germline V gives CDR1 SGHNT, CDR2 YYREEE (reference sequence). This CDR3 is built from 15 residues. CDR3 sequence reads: CASSSQGFNPYGYTF. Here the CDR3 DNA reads TGTGCCAGCAGCTCCCAGGGGTTCAACCCGTATGGCTACACCTTC.

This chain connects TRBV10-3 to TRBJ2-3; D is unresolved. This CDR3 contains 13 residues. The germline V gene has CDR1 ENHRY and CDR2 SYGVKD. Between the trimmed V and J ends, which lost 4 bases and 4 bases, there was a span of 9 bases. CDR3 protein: CAISGYIPDTQYF. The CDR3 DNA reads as TGTGCCATCAGTGGTTATATTCCAGATACGCAGTATTTT.

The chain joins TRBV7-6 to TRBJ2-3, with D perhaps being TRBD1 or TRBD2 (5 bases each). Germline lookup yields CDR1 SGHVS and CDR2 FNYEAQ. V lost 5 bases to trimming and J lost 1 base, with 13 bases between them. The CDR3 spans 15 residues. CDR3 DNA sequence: TGTGCCAGCAGCCAGCCCCGGGGACGCACAGATACGCAGTATTTT. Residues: CASSQPRGRTDTQYF. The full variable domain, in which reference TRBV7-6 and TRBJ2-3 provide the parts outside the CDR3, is GAGVSQSPRYKVTKRGQDVALRCDPISGHVSLYWYRQALGQGPEFLTYFNYEAQQDKSGLPNDRFSAERPEGSISTLTIQRTEQRDSAMYRCASSQPRGRTDTQYFGPGTRLTVL.

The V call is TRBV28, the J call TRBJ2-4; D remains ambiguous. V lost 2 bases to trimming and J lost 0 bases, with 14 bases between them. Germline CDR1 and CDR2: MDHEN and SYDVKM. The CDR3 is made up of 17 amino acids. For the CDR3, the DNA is TGTGCCAGCAGTTTAGAATCCGAGGTTCAAGCCAAAAACATTCAGTACTTC. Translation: CASSLESEVQAKNIQYF.

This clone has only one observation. This CDR3 reads CASSLQRGGQFEKLFF. The CDR3 DNA follows: TGTGCCAGCAGCTTACAGCGGGGGGGACAATTTGAAAAACTGTTTTTT. This rearrangement joins TRBV7-2 to TRBJ1-4; TRBD1 is a possible D gene (6 bases). The CDR3 runs to 16 residues. The germline CDR1 and CDR2 sequences are SGHTA and FQGNSA. Trimming pared 2 bases from V and 7 bases from J, leaving 17 bases between.

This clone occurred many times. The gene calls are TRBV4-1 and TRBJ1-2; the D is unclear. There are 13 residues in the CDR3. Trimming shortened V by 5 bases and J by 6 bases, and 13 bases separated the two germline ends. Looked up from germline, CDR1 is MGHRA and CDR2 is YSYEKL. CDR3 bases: TGCGCCAGCAGCTCTCACCTTGCGGATGGCTACACCTTC. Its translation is CASSSHLADGYTF.

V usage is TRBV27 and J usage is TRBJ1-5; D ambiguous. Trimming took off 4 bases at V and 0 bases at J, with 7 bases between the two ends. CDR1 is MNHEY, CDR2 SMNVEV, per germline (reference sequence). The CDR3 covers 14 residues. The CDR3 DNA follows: TGTGCCAGCAGTTCTCGTCCTAGCAATCAGCCCCAGCATTTT. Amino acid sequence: CASSSRPSNQPQHF.

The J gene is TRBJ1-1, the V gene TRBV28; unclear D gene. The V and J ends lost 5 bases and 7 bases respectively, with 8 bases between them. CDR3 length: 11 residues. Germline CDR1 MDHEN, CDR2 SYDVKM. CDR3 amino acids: CASSGFVEAFF. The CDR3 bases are TGTGCCAGCAGTGGCTTTGTTGAAGCTTTCTTT. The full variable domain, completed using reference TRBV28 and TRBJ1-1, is DVKVTQSSRYLVKRTGEKVFLECVQDMDHENMFWYRQDPGLGLRLIYFSYDVKMKEKGDIPEGYSVSREKKERFSLILESASTNQTSMYLCASSGFVEAFFGQGTRLTVV.

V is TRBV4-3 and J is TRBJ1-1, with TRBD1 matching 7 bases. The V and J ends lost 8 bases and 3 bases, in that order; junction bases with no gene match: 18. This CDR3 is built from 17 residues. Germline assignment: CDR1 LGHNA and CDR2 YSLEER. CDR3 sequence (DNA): TGCGCCAGCTCTAAAGAAAGGGGGCTGCACACCTACACTGAAGCTTTCTTT. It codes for CASSKERGLHTYTEAFF.

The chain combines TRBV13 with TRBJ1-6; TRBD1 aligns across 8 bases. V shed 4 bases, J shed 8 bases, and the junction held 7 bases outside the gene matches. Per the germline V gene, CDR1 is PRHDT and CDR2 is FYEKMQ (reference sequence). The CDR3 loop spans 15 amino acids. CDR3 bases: TGTGCCAGCAGCTCAGGACAGGGTTACGATTCACCCCTCCACTTT. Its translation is CASSSGQGYDSPLHF.

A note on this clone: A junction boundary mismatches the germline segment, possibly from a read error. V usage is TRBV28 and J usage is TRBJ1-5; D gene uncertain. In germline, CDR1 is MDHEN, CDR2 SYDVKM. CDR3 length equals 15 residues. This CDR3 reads CANSGSGLSNQPQHF. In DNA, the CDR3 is TGTGCCAACAGTGGGAGCGGACTAAGCAATCAGCCCCAGCATTTT. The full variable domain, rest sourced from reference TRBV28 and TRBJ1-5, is DVKVTQSSRYLVKRTGEKVFLECVQDMDHENMFWYRQDPGLGLRLIYFSYDVKMKEKGDIPEGYSVSREKKERFSLILESASTNQTSMYLCANSGSGLSNQPQHFGDGTRLSIL.

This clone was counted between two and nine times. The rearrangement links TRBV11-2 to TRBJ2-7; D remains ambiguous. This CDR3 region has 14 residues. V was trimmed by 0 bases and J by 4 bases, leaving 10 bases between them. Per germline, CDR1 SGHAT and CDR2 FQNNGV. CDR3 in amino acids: CASSLDTASYEQYF. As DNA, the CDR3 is TGTGCCAGCAGCTTAGACACGGCGTCGTACGAGCAGTACTTC.

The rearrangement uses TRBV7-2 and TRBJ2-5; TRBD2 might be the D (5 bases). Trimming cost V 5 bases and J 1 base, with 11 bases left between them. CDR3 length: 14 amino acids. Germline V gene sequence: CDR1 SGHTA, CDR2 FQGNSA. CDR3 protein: CASSLSGIQETQYF. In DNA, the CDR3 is TGTGCCAGCAGCCTCAGCGGCATCCAAGAGACCCAGTACTTC.

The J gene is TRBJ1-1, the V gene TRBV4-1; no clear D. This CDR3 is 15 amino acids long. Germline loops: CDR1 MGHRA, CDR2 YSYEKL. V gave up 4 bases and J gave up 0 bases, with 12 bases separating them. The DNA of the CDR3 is TGCGCCAGCAGCCCCGGCCCCGAGATGAACACTGAAGCTTTCTTT. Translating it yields CASSPGPEMNTEAFF.

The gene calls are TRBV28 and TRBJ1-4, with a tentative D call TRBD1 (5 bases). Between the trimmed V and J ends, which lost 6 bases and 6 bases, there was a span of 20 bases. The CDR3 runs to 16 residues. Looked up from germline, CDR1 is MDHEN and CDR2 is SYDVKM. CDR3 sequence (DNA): TGTGCCAGCAGCCGAGGGACGAATTTACGCGATGAAAAACTGTTTTTT. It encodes CASSRGTNLRDEKLFF. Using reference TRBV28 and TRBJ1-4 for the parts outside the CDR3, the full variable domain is DVKVTQSSRYLVKRTGEKVFLECVQDMDHENMFWYRQDPGLGLRLIYFSYDVKMKEKGDIPEGYSVSREKKERFSLILESASTNQTSMYLCASSRGTNLRDEKLFFGSGTQLSVL.

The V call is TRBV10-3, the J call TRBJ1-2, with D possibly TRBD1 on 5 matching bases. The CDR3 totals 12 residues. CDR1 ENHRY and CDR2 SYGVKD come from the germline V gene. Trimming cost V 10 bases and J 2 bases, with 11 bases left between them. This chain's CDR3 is CASGGTNYGYTF. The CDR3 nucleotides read TGTGCCAGCGGGGGGACCAACTATGGCTACACCTTC.

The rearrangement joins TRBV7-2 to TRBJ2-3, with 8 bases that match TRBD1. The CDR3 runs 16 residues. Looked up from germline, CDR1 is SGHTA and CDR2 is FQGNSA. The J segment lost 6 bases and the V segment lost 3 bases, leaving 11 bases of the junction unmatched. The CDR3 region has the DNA TGTGCCAGCAGCTTGGGGGGAACAGGGGGTACGGATACGCAGTATTTT. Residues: CASSLGGTGGTDTQYF.

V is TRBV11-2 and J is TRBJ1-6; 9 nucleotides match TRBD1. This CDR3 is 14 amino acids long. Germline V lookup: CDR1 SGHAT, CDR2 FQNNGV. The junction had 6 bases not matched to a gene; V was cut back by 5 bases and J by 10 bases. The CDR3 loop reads CASSIRDRESPLHF. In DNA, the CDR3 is TGTGCCAGCAGCATCCGGGACAGGGAATCACCCCTCCACTTT. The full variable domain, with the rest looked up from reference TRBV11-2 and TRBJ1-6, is EAGVAQSPRYKIIEKRQSVAFWCNPISGHATLYWYQQILGQGPKLLIQFQNNGVVDDSQLPKDRFSAERLKGVDSTLKIQPAKLEDSAVYLCASSIRDRESPLHFGNGTRLTVT.

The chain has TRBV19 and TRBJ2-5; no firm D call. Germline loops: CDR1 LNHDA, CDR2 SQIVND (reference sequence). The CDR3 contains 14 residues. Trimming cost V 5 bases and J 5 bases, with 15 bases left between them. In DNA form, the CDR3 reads TGTGCCAGTAGTGTACCCAAAACCGGGGAGACCCAGTACTTC. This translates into CASSVPKTGETQYF.

The CDR3, as DNA: TGCAGTGCTAGTGCTCCGGGCCACGCTCAAAATGAGCAGTTCTTC. As protein: CSASAPGHAQNEQFF. The rearrangement uses TRBV20-1 and TRBJ2-1; no firm D call. Germline CDR1 is DFQATT and CDR2 is SNEGSKA (reference sequence). Trimming cost V 3 bases and J 7 bases, with 19 bases left between them. The CDR3 totals 15 residues.

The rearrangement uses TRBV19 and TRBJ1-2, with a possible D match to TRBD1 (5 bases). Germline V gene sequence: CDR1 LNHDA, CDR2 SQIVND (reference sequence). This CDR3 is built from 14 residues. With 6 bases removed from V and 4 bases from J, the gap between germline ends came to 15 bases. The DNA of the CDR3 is TGTGCCAGTAGGAACCCCGCAGGGCTCTATGGCTACACCTTC. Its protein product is CASRNPAGLYGYTF.

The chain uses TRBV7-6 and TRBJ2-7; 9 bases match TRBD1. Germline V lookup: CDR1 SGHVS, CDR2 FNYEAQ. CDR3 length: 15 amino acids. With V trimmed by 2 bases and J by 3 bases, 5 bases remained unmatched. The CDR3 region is CASSLRQGGIYEQYF. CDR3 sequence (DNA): TGTGCCAGCAGCTTAAGACAGGGGGGGATCTACGAGCAGTACTTC.

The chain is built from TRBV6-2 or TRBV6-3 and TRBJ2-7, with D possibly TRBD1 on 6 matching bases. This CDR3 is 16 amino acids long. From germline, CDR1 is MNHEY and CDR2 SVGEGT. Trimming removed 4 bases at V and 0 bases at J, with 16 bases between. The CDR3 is CASSSDWGLYSYEQYF. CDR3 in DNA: TGTGCCAGCAGTTCCGATTGGGGGCTTTACTCCTACGAGCAGTACTTC.